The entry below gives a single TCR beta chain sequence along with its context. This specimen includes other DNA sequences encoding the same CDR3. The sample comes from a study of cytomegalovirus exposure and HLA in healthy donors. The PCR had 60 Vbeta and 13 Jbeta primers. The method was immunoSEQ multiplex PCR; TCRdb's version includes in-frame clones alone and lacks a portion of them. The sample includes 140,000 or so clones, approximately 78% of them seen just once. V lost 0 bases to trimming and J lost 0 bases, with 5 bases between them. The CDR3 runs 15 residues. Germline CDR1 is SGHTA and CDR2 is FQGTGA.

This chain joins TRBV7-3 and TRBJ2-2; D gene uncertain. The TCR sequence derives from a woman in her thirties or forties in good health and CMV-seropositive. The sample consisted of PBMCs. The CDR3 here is CASSLTGANTGELFF. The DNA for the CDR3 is TGTGCCAGCAGCTTAACCGGAGCGAACACCGGGGAGCTGTTTTTT.